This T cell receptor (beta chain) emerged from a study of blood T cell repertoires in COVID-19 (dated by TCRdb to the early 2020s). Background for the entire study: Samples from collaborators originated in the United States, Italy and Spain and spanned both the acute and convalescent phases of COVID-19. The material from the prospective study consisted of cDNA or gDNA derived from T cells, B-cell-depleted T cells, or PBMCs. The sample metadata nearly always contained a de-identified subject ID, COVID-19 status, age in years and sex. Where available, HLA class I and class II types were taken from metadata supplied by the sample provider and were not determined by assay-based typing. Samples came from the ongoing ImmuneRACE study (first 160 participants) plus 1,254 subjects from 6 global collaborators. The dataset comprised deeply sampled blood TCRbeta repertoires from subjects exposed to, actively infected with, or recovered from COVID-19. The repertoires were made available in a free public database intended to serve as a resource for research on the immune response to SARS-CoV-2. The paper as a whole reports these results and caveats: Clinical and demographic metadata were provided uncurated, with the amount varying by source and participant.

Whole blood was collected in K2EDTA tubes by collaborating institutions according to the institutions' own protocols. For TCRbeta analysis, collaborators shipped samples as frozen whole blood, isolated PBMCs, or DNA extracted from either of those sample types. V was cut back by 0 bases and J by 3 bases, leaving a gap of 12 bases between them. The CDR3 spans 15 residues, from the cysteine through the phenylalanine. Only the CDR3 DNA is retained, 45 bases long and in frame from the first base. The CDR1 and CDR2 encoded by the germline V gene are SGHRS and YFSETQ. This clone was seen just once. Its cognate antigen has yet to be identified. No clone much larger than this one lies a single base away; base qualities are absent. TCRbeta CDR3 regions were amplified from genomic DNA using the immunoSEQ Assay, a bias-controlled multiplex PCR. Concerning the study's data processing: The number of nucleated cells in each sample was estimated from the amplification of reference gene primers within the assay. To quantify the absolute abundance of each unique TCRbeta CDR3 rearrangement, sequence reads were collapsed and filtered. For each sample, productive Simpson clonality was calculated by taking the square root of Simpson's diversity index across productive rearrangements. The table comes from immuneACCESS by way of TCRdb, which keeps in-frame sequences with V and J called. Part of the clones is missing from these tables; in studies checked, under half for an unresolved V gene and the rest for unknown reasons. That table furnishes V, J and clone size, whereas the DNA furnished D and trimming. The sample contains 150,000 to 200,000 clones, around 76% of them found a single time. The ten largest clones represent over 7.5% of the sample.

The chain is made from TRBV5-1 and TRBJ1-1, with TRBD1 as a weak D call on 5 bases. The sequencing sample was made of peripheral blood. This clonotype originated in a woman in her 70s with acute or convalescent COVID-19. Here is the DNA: TGCGCCAGCAGCTTGGTAGGGGAGGTGGACACTGAAGCTTTCTTT. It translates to CASSLVGEVDTEAFF.